The 11 T cell receptor beta chains below were found in one sample sequenced in a study of T cell responses to AZD1222 COVID-19 vaccine. Libraries were prepared by immunoSEQ multiplex PCR; TCRdb keeps only in-frame clonotypes and omits some of them. This table holds approximately 120,000 clones, 90% found once. The sample consisted of peripheral blood, taken on day 0 of MenACWY control vaccination. These receptors were taken from an adult in good health.

The chain recombines TRBV4-1 with TRBJ1-2, with unresolved D. Trimming removed 0 bases from V and 6 bases from J, with 17 bases in between. Germline V gene data show CDR1 as MGHRA and CDR2 as YSYEKL. CDR3 length: 16 residues. The CDR3 region is CASSQETISTSHGYTF. Written as DNA, the CDR3 is TGCGCCAGCAGCCAAGAAACGATTTCAACGTCACATGGCTACACCTTC.

The chain couples TRBV15 to TRBJ2-1; D is possibly TRBD2 (6 bases). V was trimmed by 1 base and J by 1 base, leaving 14 bases between them. The CDR3 loop spans 17 amino acids. Per the germline V gene, CDR1 is LNHNV and CDR2 is YYDKDF (reference sequence). The CDR3 coding sequence is TGTGCCACCAGCAGAGGTGGAGGGGCCGAGTCCTACAATGAGCAGTTCTTC. Protein: CATSRGGGAESYNEQFF.

The chain recombines TRBV5-1 with TRBJ2-7; 11 bases are shared with TRBD1. V shed 0 bases, J shed 0 bases, and the junction held 11 bases outside the gene matches. There are 19 residues in the CDR3. Germline loops: CDR1 SGHRS, CDR2 YFSETQ. CDR3 in amino acids: CASSLAGQGAGGYSYEQYV. The CDR3, as DNA: TGCGCCAGCAGCTTGGCTGGACAGGGGGCTGGAGGGTACTCCTACGAGCAGTACGTC.

This rearrangement joins TRBV3-1 (or the pseudogene TRBV3-2) to TRBJ1-1; TRBD1 agrees at 8 bases. J lost 7 bases, V lost 5 bases, and 9 bases had no gene match. CDR3 size: 14 residues. Germline-derived CDR1 and CDR2 are LGHDT and YNNKEL (reference sequence). The DNA for the CDR3 is TGTGCCAGCAGCACCGGACAGGGCCTCTATGAAGCTTTCTTT. The encoded protein is CASSTGQGLYEAFF.

The rearrangement uses TRBV29-1 and TRBJ1-1; D is undetermined. The CDR3 length is 14 residues. With 5 bases removed from V and 1 base from J, the gap between germline ends came to 14 bases. Germline CDR1 reads SQVTM; CDR2 reads ANQGSEA. CDR3 bases: TGCAGCGTTTGTACATACAGCCAGAACACTGAAGCTTTCTTT. Its protein product is CSVCTYSQNTEAFF.

This chain links TRBV7-8 with TRBJ1-2, with TRBD1 matching over 8 bases. This CDR3 contains 14 residues. CDR1 SGHVS and CDR2 FQNEAQ come from the germline V gene. Losses at the gene ends were 5 bases for V and 4 bases for J; bases not matched to a gene: 6. CDR3 nucleotides: TGTGCCAGCAGCCCACAGGGGGGAGTCTATGGCTACACCTTC. Translating gives CASSPQGGVYGYTF.

This clone was observed a few times. The chain recombines TRBV28 with TRBJ2-5; D is ambiguous. CDR1 and CDR2 from the germline V gene are MDHEN and SYDVKM. The CDR3 is made up of 12 amino acids. V was pared by 1 base and J by 10 bases, with 10 bases between. The DNA of the CDR3 is TGTGCCAGCAGTTTATTCGTCTCTCACCAGTACTTC. Its translation: CASSLFVSHQYF.

For the CDR3, the DNA is TGTGCCAGCAGTTCTCTCGGGACAGACTATAATTCACCCCTCCACTTT. Its translation: CASSSLGTDYNSPLHF. The J gene is TRBJ1-6, the V gene TRBV6-6; TRBD1 matches 7 bases. This CDR3 contains 16 residues. Germline V gives CDR1 MNHNY, CDR2 SVGAGI (reference sequence). V gave up 4 bases and J gave up 3 bases; unmatched junction bases: 6.

This chain uses TRBV9 with TRBJ2-7; D is tentatively TRBD1 or TRBD2 (5 bases each). V lost 1 base and J 0 bases, leaving 11 bases between the germline ends. Germline values: CDR1 SGDLS, CDR2 YYNGEE. This CDR3 contains 15 residues. In DNA, the CDR3 is TGTGCCAGCAGCGTACGGTGGGGACCCTCCTACGAGCAGTACTTC. Its translation: CASSVRWGPSYEQYF.

This clone was counted a single time. This chain joins TRBV14 and TRBJ2-7; D call uncertain. Germline lookup yields CDR1 SGHDN and CDR2 FVKESK. The CDR3 sequence is 11 residues long. V lost 1 base and J 2 bases, leaving 0 bases between the germline ends. The CDR3 DNA sequence: TGTGCCAGCAGCCAAGCCTACGAGCAGTACTTC. Its translation is CASSQAYEQYF.

The chain couples TRBV27 to TRBJ2-3; a weak D match, TRBD2 (6 bases). V was clipped by 5 bases and J by 0 bases, with 12 bases between them. The CDR3 is 15 residues long. Germline V gene lookup returns CDR1 MNHEY and CDR2 SMNVEV (reference sequence). CDR3 region: CASSRRGGSTDTQYF. The CDR3 DNA sequence: TGTGCCAGCAGTCGGAGGGGCGGGAGCACAGATACGCAGTATTTT.